The TCR beta chain under discussion was sequenced for a study of T cell repertoires in cytomegalovirus infection. MiXCR was run by TCRdb on the reads, yielding one entry per CDR3 protein. The sample lists under 350,000 distinct CDR3 sequences; 8% to 10% were seen once. This clonotype was seen repeatedly, ten times or more. The CDR3 has 13 amino acids. The germline V and J ends were trimmed by 1 base and 7 bases, with 8 bases remaining between them. Germline lookup yields CDR1 MDHEN and CDR2 SYDVKM. V gene TRBV28 combines with J gene TRBJ2-1; a possible D gene is TRBD2 (5 bases). Sequenced material: PBMCs. The source of this sequence is a human donor in good health (CMV status not recorded). Some clones in this sample may be carry-over from other donors' samples. For the CDR3, the DNA is TGTGCCAGCAGTTTATCGGGGTGGAATGAGCAGTTCTTC. Translation: CASSLSGWNEQFF.